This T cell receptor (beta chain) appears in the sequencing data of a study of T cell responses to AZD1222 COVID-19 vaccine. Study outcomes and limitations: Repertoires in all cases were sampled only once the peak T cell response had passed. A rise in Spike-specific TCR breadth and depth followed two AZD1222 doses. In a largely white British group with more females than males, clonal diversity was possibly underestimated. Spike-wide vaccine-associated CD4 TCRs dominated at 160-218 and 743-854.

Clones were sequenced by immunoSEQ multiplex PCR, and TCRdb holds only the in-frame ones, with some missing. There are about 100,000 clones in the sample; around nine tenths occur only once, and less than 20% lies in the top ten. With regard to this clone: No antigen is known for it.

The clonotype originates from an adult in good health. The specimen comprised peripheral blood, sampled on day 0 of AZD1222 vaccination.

CDR3: CSAAINDYGYTF. The CDR3, as DNA: TGCAGCGCTGCAATTAATGACTATGGCTACACCTTC. The chain combines TRBV29-1 with TRBJ1-2; D not certain. The CDR3 is 12 amino acids. CDR1 is SQVTM, CDR2 ANQGSEA, per germline. Trimming shortened V by 7 bases and J by 3 bases, and 12 bases separated the two germline ends.